This T cell receptor beta chain is from a study of siplizumab effects on memory and regulatory T cells. Study-wide results and caveats: Unstimulated subset assignment was obtained for only a minor fraction of alloreactive clones. On average, under 75% of mappable alloreactive CD4+ clones were Treg-derived under siplizumab, against about 30% in controls.

Concerning this clone itself: Its target is not known.

Measured with immunoSEQ multiplex PCR; TCRdb has only the in-frame clones, and not every one. Among around 100,000 clones, about nine tenths were seen once, and the ten largest hold about 12%. CDR3 length equals 15 residues. Trimming left V 2 bases short and J 1 base short, with 9 bases between. Per the germline V gene, CDR1 is SGHRS and CDR2 is YFSETQ. The chain is built from TRBV5-1 and TRBJ2-2, with D possibly being TRBD1 or TRBD2 (5 bases each). The source of this sequence is a human donor in good health. Input material: non-Treg CD4+ T cells sorted from blood. The CDR3 sequence is CASSFGTVNTGELFF. Here the CDR3 DNA reads TGCGCCAGCAGCTTTGGGACGGTGAACACCGGGGAGCTGTTTTTT.